Detailed here is one TCR beta chain. This sample was taken from a study of cytomegalovirus exposure and HLA in healthy donors. The germline gives CDR1 MNHEY, CDR2 SVGAGI. The length of the CDR3 is 15 residues. The PCR made use of 60 Vbeta and 13 Jbeta primers. Produced via immunoSEQ multiplex PCR; TCRdb's table is partial and in-frame only. The sample gives 100,000 to 120,000 clones, 74% of which show up once; 4.2% is in the top ten. The chain is built from TRBV6-5 and TRBJ2-5; TRBD2 aligns across 11 bases. The J call is in doubt because the DNA end fits TRBJ2-7 better. The source of this sequence is a woman aged 40 to 55 in good health and CMV-seropositive. Sequencing was carried out using PBMCs. Here the CDR3 DNA reads TGTGCCAGCAGCCCCGGACTAGCGGGCTCCTACGAGCAGTACTTC. Its translation is CASSPGLAGSYEQYF.